Below, 17 T cell receptor beta chains from the same sample are listed, as sequenced in a study of shared clonotypes between healthy human individuals (dated by TCRdb to 2020 to 2021). Library construction relied on the immunoSEQ multiplex PCR assay. TCRdb holds this immuneACCESS table with in-frame rearrangements only. Some clones are missing; in checked studies, unresolved V genes explain under half, and the rest has no known cause. A total of some 2,500,000 clones appear in this sample, less than 95% of them only once. Around 0.4% of the sample comes from the top ten. Material for sequencing was naive CD4+ T cells from PBMCs. Sample cell subset or site, as interpreted from the label and publication: CD45RA+ positively selected. The receptor source for this set is a man aged 18 to 29 in good health. Some clones in this sample may be carry-over from other donors' samples.

Worth noting for this clone: Other DNA variants within this sample encode the same CDR3. The V call is TRBV5-1, the J call TRBJ2-1, with D perhaps matching TRBD2 (5 bases). This CDR3 contains 15 residues. Per germline, CDR1 SGHRS and CDR2 YFSETQ. Trimming stripped 0 bases from V and 1 base from J, with 8 bases between. The CDR3 reads CASSLAAVSYNEQFF. The CDR3 coding sequence is TGCGCCAGCAGCTTGGCAGCGGTGTCCTACAATGAGCAGTTCTTC.

The rearrangement joins TRBV28 to TRBJ1-5, with D maybe TRBD1 (6 bases). From germline, CDR1 is MDHEN and CDR2 SYDVKM. The CDR3 runs to 14 residues. The ends were cut back, 8 bases at V and 0 bases at J, with 11 bases in the middle. The CDR3 loop is CASGTRISNQPQHF. CDR3 nucleotide sequence: TGTGCCAGCGGGACAAGGATTAGCAATCAGCCCCAGCATTTT. The full variable domain, rest sourced from reference TRBV28 and TRBJ1-5, is DVKVTQSSRYLVKRTGEKVFLECVQDMDHENMFWYRQDPGLGLRLIYFSYDVKMKEKGDIPEGYSVSREKKERFSLILESASTNQTSMYLCASGTRISNQPQHFGDGTRLSIL.

The rearrangement uses TRBV7-2 and TRBJ2-7; 10 bases align to TRBD2. The V and J ends lost 1 base and 0 bases, in that order; junction bases with no gene match: 3. This CDR3 is built from 16 residues. Per germline, CDR1 SGHTA and CDR2 FQGNSA. The CDR3 is CASSLVASGSSYEQYF. The CDR3 DNA follows: TGTGCCAGCAGCTTAGTGGCTAGCGGGAGCTCCTACGAGCAGTACTTC. The variable domain in full, with the rest retrieved from reference TRBV7-2 and TRBJ2-7, is GAGVSQSPSNKVTEKGKDVELRCDPISGHTALYWYRQSLGQGLEFLIYFQGNSAPDKSGLPSDRFSAERTGGSVSTLTIQRTQQEDSAVYLCASSLVASGSSYEQYFGPGTRLTVT.

This chain connects TRBV5-4 to TRBJ1-3, with D unclear. V lost 4 bases and J lost 0, with 14 bases in between. CDR1 SGHNT and CDR2 YYREEE come from the germline V gene (reference sequence). CDR3 length equals 16 residues. In nucleotides, the CDR3 is TGTGCCAGCAGCCCGAGGGAGGGAAGCTCTGGAAACACCATATATTTT. This encodes CASSPREGSSGNTIYF.

The chain is built from TRBV5-1 and TRBJ2-5; no definite D call. V shed 3 bases and J shed 1 base, with 16 bases lying between them. Germline values: CDR1 SGHRS, CDR2 YFSETQ. This CDR3 is built from 16 residues. CDR3 DNA: TGCGCCAGCAGCTCACAACCCCCAGGCACCCAAGAGACCCAGTACTTC. Its translation: CASSSQPPGTQETQYF.

V is TRBV5-1 and J is TRBJ1-3; 8 bases agree with TRBD1. The ends lost 2 bases at V and 0 bases at J; junction bases unmatched: 7. Germline CDR1 and CDR2: SGHRS and YFSETQ. This CDR3 spans 17 amino acids. The CDR3 loop reads CASSLNTGGGSGNTIYF. The CDR3 DNA reads as TGCGCCAGCAGCTTAAATACAGGGGGTGGCTCTGGAAACACCATATATTTT.

The rearrangement links TRBV4-3 to TRBJ1-1; D might be TRBD1 (5 bases). CDR3 size: 14 residues. Trimming took off 4 bases at V and 4 bases at J, with 13 bases between the two ends. Germline-derived CDR1 and CDR2 are LGHNA and YSLEER. Here the CDR3 reads CASSLGALSTEAFF. As DNA, the CDR3 is TGCGCCAGCAGCCTTGGGGCTCTCAGCACTGAAGCTTTCTTT.

The chain carries TRBV18 and TRBJ1-2, with a weak D call TRBD1 (5 bases). The ends were cut back, 3 bases at V and 2 bases at J, with 13 bases in the middle. In germline, CDR1 is KGHSH, CDR2 LQKENI. CDR3 length equals 15 residues. Here the CDR3 DNA reads TGTGCCAGCTCACCGACAGTCCTGGGGAACTATGGCTACACCTTC. Its protein product is CASSPTVLGNYGYTF.

This chain connects TRBV7-9 to TRBJ2-5, with 9 bases identical to TRBD2. CDR3 size: 16 residues. The germline CDR1 and CDR2 sequences are SEHNR and FQNEAQ (reference sequence). Trimming took 6 bases from V and 4 from J; bases not matched to a gene: 12. The DNA for the CDR3 is TGTGCCAGCAGGGGGCGTAGCGGGAGTCATGGAGAGACCCAGTACTTC. Its protein is CASRGRSGSHGETQYF.

This clone was seen a single time. CDR3 sequence: CASSLTSGRAPGANVLTF. DNA of the CDR3: TGTGCCAGCAGCCTCACTAGCGGGAGGGCTCCTGGGGCCAACGTCCTGACTTTC. The gene calls are TRBV28 and TRBJ2-6; 13 bases map to TRBD2. Germline V gene data show CDR1 as MDHEN and CDR2 as SYDVKM. The CDR3 extends over 18 amino acids. J lost 2 bases, V lost 6 bases, and 7 bases had no gene match.

The V call is TRBV19, the J call TRBJ2-7; D may be TRBD2 (6 bases). The CDR3 runs to 14 residues. Germline CDR1 LNHDA, CDR2 SQIVND (reference sequence). V was shortened by 3 bases and J by 4 bases, with 13 bases between the two germline ends. The CDR3 coding sequence is TGTGCCAGTAGTATTTATTCGGGGGAATACGAGCAGTACTTC. It is translated as CASSIYSGEYEQYF.

The chain is built from TRBV12-2 and TRBJ1-2. TRBV12-2 has pseudogene status. CDR3 length equals 14 residues. The CDR3 protein is CASRARYGRTIYTF. The CDR3 DNA sequence: TGTGCAAGTCGCGCCAGGTACGGCCGTACTATCTACACCTTC.

The chain links TRBV14 to TRBJ2-1; 9 bases are a match to TRBD2. With V trimmed by 6 bases and J by 9 bases, 9 bases remained unmatched. The CDR3 covers 14 residues. CDR1 is SGHDN, CDR2 FVKESK, per germline. The CDR3 reads CASRVSGSLGEQFF. DNA for the CDR3: TGTGCCAGCAGAGTTAGCGGGAGCCTTGGTGAGCAGTTCTTC.

The chain links TRBV9 to TRBJ2-2, with TRBD2 matching 7 bases. The germline V gene has CDR1 SGDLS and CDR2 YYNGEE. The CDR3 consists of 12 residues. The V and J ends lost 5 bases and 9 bases, in that order; junction bases with no gene match: 4. CDR3 residues: CASSGEGRELFF. The CDR3 DNA follows: TGTGCCAGCAGTGGGGAGGGCCGGGAGCTGTTTTTT.

The chain uses TRBV18 and TRBJ2-5; tentatively, D is TRBD2 (6 bases). V was trimmed by 4 bases and J by 1 base, leaving 10 bases between them. There are 14 residues in the CDR3. Germline V lookup: CDR1 KGHSH, CDR2 LQKENI. CDR3 DNA sequence: TGTGCCAGCTCACGAAGCGGGTTCCAAGAGACCCAGTACTTC. The encoded protein is CASSRSGFQETQYF.

This chain uses TRBV19 with TRBJ1-1; TRBD1 agrees at 8 bases. This CDR3 spans 15 amino acids. The germline V gene has CDR1 LNHDA and CDR2 SQIVND (reference sequence). J lost 5 bases, V lost 5 bases, and 10 bases had no gene match. CDR3 bases: TGTGCCAGTAGTGCCTACGGACAGGGCTGGACTGAAGCTTTCTTT. Protein sequence: CASSAYGQGWTEAFF.

The chain combines TRBV10-3 with TRBJ2-7; 13 bases are shared with TRBD2. Germline CDR1 ENHRY, CDR2 SYGVKD. CDR3 length: 14 amino acids. V trimming: 11 bases; J trimming: 7 bases; junction bases outside the gene matches: 11. The CDR3 region is CAVRTSGRTREQYF. The DNA for the CDR3 is TGTGCCGTACGGACTAGCGGGAGAACGAGGGAGCAGTACTTC.